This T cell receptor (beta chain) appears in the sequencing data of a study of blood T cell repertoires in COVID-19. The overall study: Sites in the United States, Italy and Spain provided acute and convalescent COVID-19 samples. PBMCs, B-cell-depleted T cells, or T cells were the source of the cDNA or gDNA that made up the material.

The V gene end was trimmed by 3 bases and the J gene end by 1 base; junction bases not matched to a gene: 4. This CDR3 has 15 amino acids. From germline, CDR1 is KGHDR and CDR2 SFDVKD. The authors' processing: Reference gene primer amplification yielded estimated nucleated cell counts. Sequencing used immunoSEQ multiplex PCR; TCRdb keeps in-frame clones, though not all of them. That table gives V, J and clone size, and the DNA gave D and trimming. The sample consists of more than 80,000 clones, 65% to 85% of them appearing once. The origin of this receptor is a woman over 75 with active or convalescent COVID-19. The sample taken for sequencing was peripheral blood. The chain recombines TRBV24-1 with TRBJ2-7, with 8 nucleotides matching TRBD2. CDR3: CATSDATSGSYEQYF. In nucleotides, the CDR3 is TGTGCCACCAGTGATGCAACTAGCGGATCCTACGAGCAGTACTTC.